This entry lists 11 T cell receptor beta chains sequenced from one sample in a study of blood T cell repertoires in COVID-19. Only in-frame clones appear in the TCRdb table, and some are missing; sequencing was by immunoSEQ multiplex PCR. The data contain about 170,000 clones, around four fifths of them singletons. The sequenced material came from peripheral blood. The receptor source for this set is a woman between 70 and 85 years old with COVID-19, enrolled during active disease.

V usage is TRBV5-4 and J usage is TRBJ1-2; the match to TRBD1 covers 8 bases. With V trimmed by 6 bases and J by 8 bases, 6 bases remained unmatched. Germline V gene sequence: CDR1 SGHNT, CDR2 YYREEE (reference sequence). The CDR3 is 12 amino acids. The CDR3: CASIDRGGGYTF. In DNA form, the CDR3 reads TGTGCCAGCATCGACAGGGGAGGAGGCTACACCTTC.

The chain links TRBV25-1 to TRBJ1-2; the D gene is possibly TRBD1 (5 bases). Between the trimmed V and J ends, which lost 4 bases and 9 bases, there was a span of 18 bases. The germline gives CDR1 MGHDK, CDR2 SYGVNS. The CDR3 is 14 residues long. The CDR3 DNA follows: TGTGCCAGCAGTGTTTACGGGGGATTGTCGAGCTACACCTTC. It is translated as CASSVYGGLSSYTF.

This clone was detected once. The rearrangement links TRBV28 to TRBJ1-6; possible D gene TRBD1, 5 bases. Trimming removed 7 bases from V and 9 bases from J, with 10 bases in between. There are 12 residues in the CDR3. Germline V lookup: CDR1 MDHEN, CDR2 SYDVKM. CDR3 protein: CASNLGASPLHF. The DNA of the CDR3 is TGTGCCAGCAATCTAGGGGCTTCACCCCTCCACTTT.

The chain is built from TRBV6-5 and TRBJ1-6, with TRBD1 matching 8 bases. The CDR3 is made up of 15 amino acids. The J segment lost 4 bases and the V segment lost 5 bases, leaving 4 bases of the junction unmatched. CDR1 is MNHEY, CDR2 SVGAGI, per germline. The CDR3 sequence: CASSRDRSYNSPLHF. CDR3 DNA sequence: TGTGCCAGCAGTAGGGACAGGAGTTATAATTCACCCCTCCACTTT.

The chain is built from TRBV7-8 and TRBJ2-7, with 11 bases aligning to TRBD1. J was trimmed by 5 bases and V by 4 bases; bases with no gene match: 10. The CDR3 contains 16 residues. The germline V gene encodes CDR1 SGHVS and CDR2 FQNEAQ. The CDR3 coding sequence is TGTGCCAGCAGCTCCCCCACGGGACAGGGGGGCAACGAGCAGTACGTC. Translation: CASSSPTGQGGNEQYV.

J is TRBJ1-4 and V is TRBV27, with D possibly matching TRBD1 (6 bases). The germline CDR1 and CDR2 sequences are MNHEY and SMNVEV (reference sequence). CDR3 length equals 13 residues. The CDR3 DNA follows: TGTGGGTGTAACAGGGTCACTAATGAAAAACTGTTTTTT. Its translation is CGCNRVTNEKLFF.

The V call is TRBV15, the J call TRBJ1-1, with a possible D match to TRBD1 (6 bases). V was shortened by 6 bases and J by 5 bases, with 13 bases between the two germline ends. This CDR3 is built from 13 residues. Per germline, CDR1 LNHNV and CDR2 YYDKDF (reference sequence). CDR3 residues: CATRTYRETEAFF. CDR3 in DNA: TGTGCCACCAGGACTTACAGGGAAACTGAAGCTTTCTTT.

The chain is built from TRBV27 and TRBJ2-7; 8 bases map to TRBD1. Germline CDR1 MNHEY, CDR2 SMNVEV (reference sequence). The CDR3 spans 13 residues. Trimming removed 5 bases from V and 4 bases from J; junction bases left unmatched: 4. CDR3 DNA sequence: TGTGCCAGCAGTCGCCGGACAGGGTACGAGCAGTACGTC. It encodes CASSRRTGYEQYV.

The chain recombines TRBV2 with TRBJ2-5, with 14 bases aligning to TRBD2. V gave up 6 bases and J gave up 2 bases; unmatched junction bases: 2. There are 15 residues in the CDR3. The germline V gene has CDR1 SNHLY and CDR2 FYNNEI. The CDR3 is CASSGTSGGQETQYF. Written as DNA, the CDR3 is TGTGCCAGCAGCGGGACTAGCGGGGGACAAGAGACCCAGTACTTC.

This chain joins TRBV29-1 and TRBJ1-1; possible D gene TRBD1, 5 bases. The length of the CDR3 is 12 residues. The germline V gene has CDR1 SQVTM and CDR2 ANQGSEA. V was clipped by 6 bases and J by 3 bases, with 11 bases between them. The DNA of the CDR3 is TGCAGCGTCGACAGTACATACACTGAAGCTTTCTTT. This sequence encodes CSVDSTYTEAFF.

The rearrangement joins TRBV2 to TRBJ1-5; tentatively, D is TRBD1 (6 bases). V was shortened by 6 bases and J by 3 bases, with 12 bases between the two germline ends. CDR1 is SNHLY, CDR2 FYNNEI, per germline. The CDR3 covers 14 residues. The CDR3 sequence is CASSYRESNQPQHF. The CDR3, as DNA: TGTGCCAGCAGCTACAGGGAATCCAATCAGCCCCAGCATTTT.